The clone carrying this T cell receptor delta chain was observed a few times. A much larger clone lies one base from this, so it may be a read error. The CDR3 has 16 amino acids. Germline CDR1 is GEAIGNYY and CDR2 is EKD. V shed 3 bases, J shed 0 bases, and the junction held 7 bases outside the gene matches. TCRdb re-called the reads through CATT. The data hold 870 or so delta-chain clones, with 0.84% observed a single time. This sample stems from a study of gamma-delta chains in newborns, infants, children. Study details: Microbial exposure reportedly drives polyclonal innate γδ T cell expansion after birth.

The source is a child in good health. The sequenced material came from blood. J is TRDJ1 and V is TRDV2; 9 bases fit TRDD3. CDR3 DNA: TGTGCCTGTGACCGACTGGGGGACGTGTACACCGATAAACTCATCTTT. Translation: CACDRLGDVYTDKLIF.